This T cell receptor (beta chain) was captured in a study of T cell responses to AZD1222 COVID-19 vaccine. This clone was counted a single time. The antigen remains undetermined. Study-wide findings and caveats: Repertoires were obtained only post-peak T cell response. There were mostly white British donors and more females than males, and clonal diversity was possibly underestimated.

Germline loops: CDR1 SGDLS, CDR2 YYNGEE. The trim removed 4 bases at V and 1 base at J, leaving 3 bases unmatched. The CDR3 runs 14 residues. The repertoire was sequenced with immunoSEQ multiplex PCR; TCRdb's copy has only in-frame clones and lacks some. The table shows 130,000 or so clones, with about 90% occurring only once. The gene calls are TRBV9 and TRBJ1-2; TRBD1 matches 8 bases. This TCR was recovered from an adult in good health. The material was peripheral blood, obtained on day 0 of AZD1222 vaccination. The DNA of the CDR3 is TGTGCCAGCAGCACCGGACAGGGTAACTATGGCTACACCTTC. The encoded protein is CASSTGQGNYGYTF.